This T cell receptor beta chain was found in a study of identical twins (dated by TCRdb to about 2016). About the investigation overall: To test whether fetal clonotypes persist, the study used deep sequencing on TCR alpha and beta repertoires from monozygotic twins, unrelated adults of various ages, and cord blood. To rule out contamination, replicate twin experiments were performed at different times with different library preparation protocols. Overall study results and their limits: Excess twin sharing in beta out-of-frame sequences was weaker because fewer shared sequences lowered the signal-to-noise ratio. Zero-insertion analyses could be partly confounded by invariant T cells such as MAIT and iNKT, though diverse VJ usage argued against such confounding for most clonotypes. Abundant cord blood beta clonotypes carried fewer insertions; young adult naive repertoires showed a weaker similar trend, while memory repertoires showed none. Compared with coincidental sharing between unrelated individuals, an excess of low generation-probability sequences was observed among out-of-frame TCR alpha sequences shared between twins. Because the same donors could not be followed over many years, the conclusions relied on cross-sectional statistical analysis. In monozygotic twins, recombination models systematically underestimated out-of-frame TCR alpha sharing, but the models matched the sharing seen between unrelated individuals.

The CDR3 contains 14 residues, cysteine and phenylalanine counted. The only DNA kept is the CDR3, 42 bases in frame from the first base. From a lookup of the germline V gene, CDR1 and CDR2 are SGHTA and FQGNSA. V sheds 5 bases and J sheds 4 bases, leaving 9 bases between their ends. Receptors were amplified or captured by 5' RACE. Sequencing took place on an Illumina HiSeq 2000. Template switching introduced a universal primer binding site; the final cDNA contained a unique molecular identifier, enabling accurate counting of TCR cDNA molecules. Specific primers in the conserved constant-segment region were used to synthesize first-strand cDNA for TCR alpha and beta chains. To control for contamination, every cDNA library carried two barcodes: a SMART-Mk sample barcode plus Illumina barcodes. Two successive PCR steps introduced TruSeq adapter sequences along with Illumina sample barcodes. The TCR alpha and beta cDNA libraries were sequenced on the Illumina HiSeq platform using custom primers. In the paper's pipeline: MiGEC was used to process raw reads and extract unique molecular identifiers, and MiXCR was used to find CDR3 positions. Recombination models were inferred per individual with the repgenHMM and IGoR tools using an EM algorithm. The analysis of shared clonotypes was done with the tcR package in R, with sharing normalized by the product of cloneset sizes. To study raw recombination free of thymic and clonal selection effects, out-of-frame nonproductive sequences were analyzed. Using fastp at Q25 and MiXCR, TCRdb reprocessed the public reads and kept productive beta chains. Rows with one shared CDR3 protein collapse into an entry with the most common genes and DNA. The V and J calls shown here were made by TCRdb, not taken from the authors' results. Present in this sample are 690,000 or so distinct CDR3 sequences, less than 10% of which were seen just once. The ten top clones hold 0.75% to 1% of the sample.

All donors were healthy Caucasians. The twin cohort consisted of three pairs of female monozygotic twins, all aged 18 to 29 years. Peripheral blood mononuclear cells were used as the source from which RNA for TCR libraries was isolated. In its sample, this clonotype was seen a few times. No cognate antigen has been identified for it. One base away there is no much larger clone; base qualities are not given. The data also belong to a second study, concerning yellow fever vaccine responses in identical twins. The second publication reports: The authors reported that the T cell response to vaccination in identical twins appeared partly convergent and partly personalized. In the study, vaccine-responding T cell clones were precisely tracked in identical twins.

The sequence links TRBV7-2 to TRBJ1-6; a confident D gene designation cannot be given. The sample taken for sequencing was PBMCs. The TCR originated in a woman aged 18-29 years in good health. Here the CDR3 is given as CASSPLAYNSPLHF. The sequenced DNA: TGTGCCAGCAGCCCCCTGGCTTATAATTCACCCCTCCACTTT.